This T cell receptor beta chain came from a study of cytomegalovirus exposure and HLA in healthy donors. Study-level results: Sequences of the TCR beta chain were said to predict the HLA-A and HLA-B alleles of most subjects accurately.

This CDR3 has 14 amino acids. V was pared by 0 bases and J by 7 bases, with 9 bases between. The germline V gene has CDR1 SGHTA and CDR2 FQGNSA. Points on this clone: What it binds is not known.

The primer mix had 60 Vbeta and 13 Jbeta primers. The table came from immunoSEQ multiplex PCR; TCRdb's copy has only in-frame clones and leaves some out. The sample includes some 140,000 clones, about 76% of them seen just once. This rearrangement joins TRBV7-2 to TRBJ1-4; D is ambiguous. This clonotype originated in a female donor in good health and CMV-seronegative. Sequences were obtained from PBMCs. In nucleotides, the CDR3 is TGTGCCAGCAGCTTAGCGCCAGGTACTGAAAAACTGTTTTTT. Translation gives CASSLAPGTEKLFF.